This T cell receptor beta chain was sequenced during a study of breast tumors, draining lymph nodes, adjacent tissues. Study-wide findings and caveats: Tumor TCR diversity was below lymph nodes but above nontumor tissue. Luminal-like breast cancer showed significantly greater tumor-nontumor repertoire similarity than basal-like breast cancer did.

MiXCR was run by TCRdb on the multiplex PCR reads, yielding one entry per CDR3 protein. The sample yields around 66,000 distinct CDR3 sequences, around two fifths seen once. This CDR3 has 17 amino acids. CDR1 PRHDT and CDR2 FYEKMQ come from the germline V gene (reference sequence). V was clipped by 7 bases and J by 4 bases; unmatched bases: 15. Turning to this clonotype: What it binds is unknown.

The J gene is TRBJ2-1, the V gene TRBV13; 8 bases line up with TRBD2. Sequencing was performed on breast tumor tissue. This TCR derives from a female donor with breast cancer. Some clones in this sample may be carry-over from other donors' samples. This chain's CDR3 is CASNSPAGVVAYNEQFF. The CDR3 DNA reads TGTGCCAGCAACTCTCCAGCGGGAGTAGTAGCTTACAATGAGCAGTTCTTC.